The clone carrying this T cell receptor beta chain was detected only once. Germline trimming cut 2 bases from V and 2 bases from J; bases unmatched to any gene: 1. The V gene's germline CDR1 is LNHNV and CDR2 YYDKDF (reference sequence). This CDR3 contains 15 residues. The source material, RNA transcripts, was used to amplify TCR beta CDR3 regions. The HTBI primer set served for first-round RT-PCR of the TCR CDR3. TCRdb reprocessed the multiplex PCR reads via MiXCR and lists one record per CDR3 protein. The sample has roughly 400,000 distinct CDR3 sequences; more than 12% are singletons. The data were obtained in a study of T cells in Graves' hyperthyroidism and ophthalmopathy.

The chain uses TRBV15 and TRBJ2-7, with 12 bases that match TRBD2. The sample consisted of blood. This TCR derives from a man aged 45-60 years with Graves' ophthalmopathy. The CDR3 DNA reads as TGTGCCACCAGCAGACCTAGCGGGAGGGCCTACGAGCAGTACTTC. Translating gives CATSRPSGRAYEQYF.